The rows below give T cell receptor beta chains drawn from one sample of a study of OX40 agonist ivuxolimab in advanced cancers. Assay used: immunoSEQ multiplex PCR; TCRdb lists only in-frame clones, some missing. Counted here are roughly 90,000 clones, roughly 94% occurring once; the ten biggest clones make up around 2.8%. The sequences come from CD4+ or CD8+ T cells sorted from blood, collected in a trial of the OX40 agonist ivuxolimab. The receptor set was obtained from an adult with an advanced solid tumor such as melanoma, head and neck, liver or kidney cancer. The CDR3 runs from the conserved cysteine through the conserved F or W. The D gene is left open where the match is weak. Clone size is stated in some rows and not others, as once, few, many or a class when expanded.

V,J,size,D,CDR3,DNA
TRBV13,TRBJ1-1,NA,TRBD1,CASSPQGGKGTEAFF,TGTGCCAGCAGCCCCCAGGGGGGAAAGGGAACTGAAGCTTTCTTT
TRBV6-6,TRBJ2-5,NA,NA,CASSLYNKETQYF,TGTGCCAGCAGTTTGTACAACAAAGAGACCCAGTACTTC
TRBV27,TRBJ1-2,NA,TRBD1,CATAKTDRVDYGYTF,TGTGCCACCGCAAAGACGGACAGGGTTGACTATGGCTACACCTTC
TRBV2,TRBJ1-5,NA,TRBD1,CASKGGQRKGDRNQPQHF,TGTGCCAGCAAAGGGGGACAGCGTAAAGGGGATAGAAATCAGCCCCAGCATTTT
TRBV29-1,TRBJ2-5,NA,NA,CSVAPGEETQYF,TGCAGCGTGGCACCAGGGGAAGAGACCCAGTACTTC
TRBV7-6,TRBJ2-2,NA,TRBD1,CASSLVTGAGELFF,TGTGCCAGCAGCTTAGTGACAGGGGCCGGGGAGCTGTTTTTT
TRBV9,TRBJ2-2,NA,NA,CASSGGPGELFF,TGTGCCAGCAGCGGCGGGCCCGGGGAGCTGTTTTTT
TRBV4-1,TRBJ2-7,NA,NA,CASSLRDSYEQYF,TGCGCCAGCAGCCTCCGGGACTCCTACGAGCAGTACTTC
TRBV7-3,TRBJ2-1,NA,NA,CASSLTGGREQFF,TGTGCCAGCAGCTTAACGGGTGGAAGGGAGCAGTTCTTC
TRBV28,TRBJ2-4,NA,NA,CASSLRIQGFQYF,TGTGCCAGCAGTTTAAGGATTCAGGGGTTTCAGTACTTC
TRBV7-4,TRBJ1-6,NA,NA,CASSLEPPSGSPLHF,TGTGCCAGCAGCTTAGAACCCCCATCTGGATCACCCCTCCACTTT
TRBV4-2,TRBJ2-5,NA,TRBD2,CASSQEGAGGHQETQYF,TGTGCCAGCAGCCAAGAGGGAGCGGGAGGGCACCAAGAGACCCAGTACTTC
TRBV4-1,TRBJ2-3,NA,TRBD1,CASSQEQGADTDTQYF,TGCGCCAGCAGCCAGGAACAGGGGGCGGACACAGATACGCAGTATTTT
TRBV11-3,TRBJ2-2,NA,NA,CASSLDRTTDTGELFF,TGTGCCAGCAGCTTAGATCGGACAACAGACACCGGGGAGCTGTTTTTT
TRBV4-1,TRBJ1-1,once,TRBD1,CASSLNMQGATEAFF,TGCGCCAGCAGCCTCAATATGCAGGGGGCCACTGAAGCTTTCTTT
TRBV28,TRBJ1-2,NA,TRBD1,CASSPRQGAYYGYTF,TGTGCCAGCAGCCCCAGACAGGGGGCGTATTATGGCTACACCTTC
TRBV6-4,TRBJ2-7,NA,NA,CASSFERAGFYEQYF,TGTGCCAGCAGCTTCGAGCGGGCAGGATTTTACGAGCAGTACTTC
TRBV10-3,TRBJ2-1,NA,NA,CAISDGADTKYNEQFF,TGTGCCATCAGTGATGGGGCTGACACAAAATACAATGAGCAGTTCTTC
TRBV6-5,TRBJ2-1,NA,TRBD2,CASSWGTSGNNEQFF,TGTGCCAGCAGTTGGGGGACTAGCGGCAACAATGAGCAGTTCTTC
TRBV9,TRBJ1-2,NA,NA,CASGGARDGYTF,TGTGCCAGCGGGGGAGCGAGGGATGGCTACACCTTC
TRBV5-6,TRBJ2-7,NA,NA,CASSLFWTDKPYEQYF,TGTGCCAGCAGCTTGTTTTGGACAGATAAACCCTACGAGCAGTACTTC
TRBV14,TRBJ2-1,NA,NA,CASSQGRRPPNEQFF,TGTGCCAGCAGCCAAGGACGGAGACCCCCCAATGAGCAGTTCTTC
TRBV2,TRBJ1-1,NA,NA,CASYSPQDYLNTEAFF,TGTGCCAGCTACTCCCCCCAGGATTACCTGAACACTGAAGCTTTCTTT
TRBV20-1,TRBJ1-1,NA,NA,CSARTQGEAFF,TGCAGTGCTAGGACTCAGGGTGAAGCTTTCTTT
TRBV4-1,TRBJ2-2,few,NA,CASSQEGGNTGELFF,TGCGCCAGCAGCCAAGAAGGGGGTAACACCGGGGAGCTGTTTTTT
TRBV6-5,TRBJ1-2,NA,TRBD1,CASSYVQGASGYTF,TGTGCCAGCAGTTACGTCCAGGGGGCGTCTGGCTACACCTTC
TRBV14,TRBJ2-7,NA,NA,CASSQENTLIYEQYF,TGTGCCAGCAGCCAAGAGAATACGCTCATCTACGAGCAGTACTTC
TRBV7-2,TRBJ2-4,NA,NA,CASSFPPPRNIQYF,TGTGCCAGCAGCTTCCCGCCCCCGAGGAACATTCAGTACTTC